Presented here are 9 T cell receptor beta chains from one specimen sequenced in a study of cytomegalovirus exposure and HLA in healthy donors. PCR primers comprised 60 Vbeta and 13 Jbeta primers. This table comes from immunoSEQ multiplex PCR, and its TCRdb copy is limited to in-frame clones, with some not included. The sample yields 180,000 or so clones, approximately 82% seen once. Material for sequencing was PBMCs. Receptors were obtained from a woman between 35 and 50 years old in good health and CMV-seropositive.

This CDR3 reads CASRNRDSLRRDTEAFF. The CDR3 nucleotides read TGTGCCAGCAGAAACCGGGACAGCCTCCGTCGGGACACTGAAGCTTTCTTT. The genes are TRBV28 and TRBJ1-1; TRBD1 agrees at 7 bases. The CDR3 sequence is 17 residues long. The V and J ends lost 6 bases and 3 bases, in that order; junction bases with no gene match: 16. In germline, CDR1 is MDHEN, CDR2 SYDVKM.

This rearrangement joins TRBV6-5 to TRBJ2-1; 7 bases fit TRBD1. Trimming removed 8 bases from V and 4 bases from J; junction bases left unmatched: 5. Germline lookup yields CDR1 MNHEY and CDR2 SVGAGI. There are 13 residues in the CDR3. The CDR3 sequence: CASGPGQYNEQFF. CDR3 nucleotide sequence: TGTGCCAGCGGTCCGGGACAGTACAATGAGCAGTTCTTC.

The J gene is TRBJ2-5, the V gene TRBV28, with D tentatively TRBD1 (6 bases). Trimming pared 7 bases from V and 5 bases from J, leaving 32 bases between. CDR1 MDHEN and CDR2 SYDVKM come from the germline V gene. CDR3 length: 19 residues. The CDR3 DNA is TGTGCCAGCACCCCACGGGTTGTCGGGACATCAACGACAAAGGAGACCCAGTACTTC. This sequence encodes CASTPRVVGTSTTKETQYF. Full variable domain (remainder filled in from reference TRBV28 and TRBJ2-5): DVKVTQSSRYLVKRTGEKVFLECVQDMDHENMFWYRQDPGLGLRLIYFSYDVKMKEKGDIPEGYSVSREKKERFSLILESASTNQTSMYLCASTPRVVGTSTTKETQYFGPGTRLLVL.

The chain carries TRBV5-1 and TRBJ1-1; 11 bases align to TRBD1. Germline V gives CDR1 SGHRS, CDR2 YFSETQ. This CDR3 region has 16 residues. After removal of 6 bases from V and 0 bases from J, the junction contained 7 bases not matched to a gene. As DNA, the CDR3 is TGCGCCAGCAAGTGGGGACAGGGGGAAATGAACACTGAAGCTTTCTTT. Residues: CASKWGQGEMNTEAFF.

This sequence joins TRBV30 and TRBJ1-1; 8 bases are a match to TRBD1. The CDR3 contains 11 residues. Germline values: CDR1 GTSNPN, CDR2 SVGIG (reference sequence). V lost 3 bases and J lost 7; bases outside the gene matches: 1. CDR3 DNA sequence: TGTGCCTGGAGAACAGGGGGTGAAGCTTTCTTT. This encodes CAWRTGGEAFF.

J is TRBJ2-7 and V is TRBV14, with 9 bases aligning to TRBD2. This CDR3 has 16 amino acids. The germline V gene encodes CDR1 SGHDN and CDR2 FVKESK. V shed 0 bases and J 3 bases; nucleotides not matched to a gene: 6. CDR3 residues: CASSQDTAGGHYEQYF. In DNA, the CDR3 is TGTGCCAGCAGCCAAGATACAGCGGGAGGCCACTACGAGCAGTACTTC.

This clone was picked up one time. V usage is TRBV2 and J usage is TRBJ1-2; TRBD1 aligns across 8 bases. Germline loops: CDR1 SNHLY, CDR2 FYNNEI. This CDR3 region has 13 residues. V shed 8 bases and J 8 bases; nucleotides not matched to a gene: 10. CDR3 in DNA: TGTGCCAGCGAAGCACAGGGGGTGGGCGGCTACACCTTC. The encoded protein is CASEAQGVGGYTF.

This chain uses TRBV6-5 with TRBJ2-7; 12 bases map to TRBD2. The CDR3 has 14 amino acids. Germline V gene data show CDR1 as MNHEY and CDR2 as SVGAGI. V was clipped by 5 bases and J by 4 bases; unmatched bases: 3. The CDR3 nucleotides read TGTGCCAGCAGTCCCACTAGCGGGAGGTACGAGCAGTACTTC. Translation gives CASSPTSGRYEQYF.

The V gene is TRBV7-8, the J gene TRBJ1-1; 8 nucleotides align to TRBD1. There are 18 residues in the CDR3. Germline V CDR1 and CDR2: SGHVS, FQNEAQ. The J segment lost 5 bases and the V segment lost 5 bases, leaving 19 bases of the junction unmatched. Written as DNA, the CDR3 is TGTGCCAGCAGCGAAAACCTCGACAGGGGTGGTTGGGATACTGAAGCTTTCTTT. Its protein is CASSENLDRGGWDTEAFF.